This TCR beta chain comes out of a study of radiation and T cells in renal cell carcinoma. TCRdb's table, derived via immunoSEQ multiplex PCR, lists solely in-frame clones and lacks some. In the table there are about 78,000 clones, 80% to 90% of which are singletons. Looked up from germline, CDR1 is MNHNS and CDR2 is SASEGT. V lost 1 base, J lost 4 bases, and 4 bases stayed unmatched. This CDR3 region has 15 residues. Regarding time point: blood 4 weeks post-SBRT, at nephrectomy. The sample's treatment: 15 Gy SBRT to primary tumor, nephrectomy 4 weeks later. Radiation-treated patients gave blood at baseline, week 2 and week 4.

The specimen comprised blood, sampled from a patient whose treatment included radiotherapy and nephrectomy. The rearrangement joins TRBV6-1 to TRBJ2-5; TRBD2 matches at 9 bases. This sequence was found in a woman in her sixties or seventies with renal cell carcinoma. DNA for the CDR3: TGTGCCAGCAGTGAAGGGGCGGGGGGGCTAGAGACCCAGTACTTC. Protein: CASSEGAGGLETQYF.